This T cell receptor (beta chain) originates from a study of T cell responses to AZD1222 COVID-19 vaccine (dated by TCRdb to 2020 to 2023). Some background on the complete study: Because spike-specific TCR depth and breadth did not differ between the two schedules, AZD1222 recipients who got a second dose at roughly 4 weeks were pooled with those who got a second dose at roughly 12 weeks. TCR sequencing covered fewer than 250 trial participants: approximately 200 given two doses of AZD1222 and 26 given two doses of MenACWY control vaccine. Enrollment into the trials was organized by age into subgroups of 18-55, 56-69 and 70-plus years, and those subgroups contained about 150, 27 and 61 TCR-sequenced participants, respectively.

Explained via the paper, the time point label denotes: baseline before first vaccination. Vaccinee samples came from UK trials COV001 and COV002, including a single-blind randomized controlled phase 2/3 trial of AZD1222 (ChAdOx1 nCoV-19) in healthy adults. Trial participant PBMC samples were collected at day 0 and day 28 after the second dose for TCRbeta chain sequencing. The CDR3 regions of human TCRbeta chains were subjected to immunosequencing. The paper's data handling went like this. Repertoire TCRs were matched against a reference library of SARS-CoV-2-specific TCRs generated with the MIRA antigen-specificity platform. Breadth was defined as the fraction of unique TCRs that were SARS-CoV-2-associated, and depth was defined as the fraction of total T cells that were SARS-CoV-2-associated. Each spike-specific TCR was assigned to its reactive spike region and to a CD4 or CD8 class using the MIRA data. Log10-transformed breadth and depth values were compared by one-way ANOVA with Sidak's multiple comparisons tests. Held by TCRdb, this immuneACCESS table contains in-frame sequences only and omits some clones. Under half of the omission traces to an unresolved V gene where checked; the cause of the rest is unknown. D and trimming were read from the DNA, whereas the V and J calls and clone size are those reported in that table. This sample holds about 76,000 clones; about 88% were observed only once. The ten biggest clones cover about a tenth of the sample.

The cysteine opens and the phenylalanine closes a CDR3 of 13 amino acids. The read is trimmed to its CDR3 DNA, 39 bases read in frame from base 1. CDR1 is given as KGHSH and CDR2 as LQKENI, both from the germline V gene. Points the paper makes about the study in general: The whole spike protein was spanned by vaccine-associated CD4 TCRs, and dominant responses were seen in regions 160-218 and 743-854. Reportedly, close to half of the unique spike-specific TCRs recognized epitopes lying outside the regions that are mutated in the B.1.351 and B.1.1.7 variants. The 56-69-year group was small, and its depth increase did not reach significance, likely because of low power. Conclusions about previously exposed vaccinees were limited because only six AZD1222 recipients were SARS-CoV-2 seropositive at baseline. Participants were mostly white British and included more females than males, and it was suggested by the authors that clonal diversity may have been underestimated. Spike-specific TCR breadth and depth rose significantly after two AZD1222 doses compared with day 0 and with MenACWY recipients. Because no day 14 peak-response samples were available, repertoires were characterized only after the peak T cell response.

This clone was observed a few times. Its antigen remains unidentified. One junction end does not reproduce the germline sequence, and a read error may be involved. The sequences come from peripheral blood, collected on day 0 of AZD1222 vaccination. The sequence links TRBV18 to TRBJ1-2, with the D segment identity uncertain. The clonotype originates from an adult in good health. CDR3 region: CASSPVTRDFKGF. The bases are TGTGCCAGCTCACCCGTGACCAGAGATTTCAAGGGCTTC.